The 26 T cell receptor beta chains below come from one sample, sequenced in a study of T cell responses to AZD1222 COVID-19 vaccine. Measured with immunoSEQ multiplex PCR; TCRdb has only the in-frame clones, and not every one. The repertoire holds fewer than 150,000 clones, with approximately 89% as singletons. This specimen was peripheral blood, taken on day 0 of AZD1222 vaccination. The receptors come from an adult in good health.

The V call is TRBV10-2, the J call TRBJ2-1; D possibly corresponds to TRBD2 (5 bases). Germline values: CDR1 WSHSY, CDR2 SAAADI. The CDR3 is 13 residues long. V lost 10 bases and J 5 bases, leaving 15 bases between the germline ends. CDR3 sequence: CATARGLDNEQFF. The CDR3 DNA reads as TGCGCCACCGCCCGCGGGTTAGACAATGAGCAGTTCTTC.

This chain connects TRBV28 to TRBJ2-5, with TRBD2 matching over 8 bases. V shed 10 bases, J shed 4 bases, and the junction held 5 bases outside the gene matches. CDR3 size: 12 residues. Germline-derived CDR1 and CDR2 are MDHEN and SYDVKM. This CDR3 reads CATGGAGETQYF. The CDR3 DNA reads as TGTGCCACCGGGGGGGCCGGAGAGACCCAGTACTTC.

The V call is TRBV5-1, the J call TRBJ1-1; D gene ambiguous. V was cut by 3 bases and J by 4 bases, with 10 bases left in between. In germline, CDR1 is SGHRS, CDR2 YFSETQ. This CDR3 is built from 13 residues. CDR3 sequence: CASSSWTATEAFF. The CDR3 DNA reads TGCGCCAGCAGCTCTTGGACTGCCACTGAAGCTTTCTTT.

The rearrangement joins TRBV5-5 to TRBJ1-4; D is unresolved. V lost 6 bases to trimming and J lost 0 bases, with 12 bases between them. The CDR3 is made up of 15 amino acids. The germline V gene encodes CDR1 SGHKS and CDR2 YYEKEE (reference sequence). CDR3 DNA sequence: TGTGCCAGCACCCGGCAGCTAGCAACTAATGAAAAACTGTTTTTT. Translating it yields CASTRQLATNEKLFF.

V usage is TRBV18 and J usage is TRBJ1-3, with D hard to call. V was shortened by 4 bases and J by 0 bases, with 4 bases between the two germline ends. This CDR3 comprises 13 residues. Per the germline V gene, CDR1 is KGHSH and CDR2 is LQKENI. For the CDR3, the DNA is TGTGCCAGCTCACAGGACTCTGGAAACACCATATATTTT. This translates into CASSQDSGNTIYF.

The gene calls are TRBV6-5 and TRBJ1-1; D uncertain. Germline-derived CDR1 and CDR2 are MNHEY and SVGAGI. With 4 bases removed from V and 4 bases from J, the gap between germline ends came to 4 bases. This CDR3 has 11 amino acids. This CDR3 reads CASSSSTEAFF. The CDR3 region has the DNA TGTGCCAGCAGTTCCTCCACTGAAGCTTTCTTT.

This clone was found a few times. The rearrangement joins TRBV3-1 (or the pseudogene TRBV3-2) to TRBJ2-1; maybe TRBD1 (7 bases). Trimming shortened V by 4 bases and J by 9 bases, and 16 bases separated the two germline ends. The CDR3 has 14 residues. Germline-derived CDR1 and CDR2 are LGHDT and YNNKEL (reference sequence). The CDR3 loop reads CASSPIGGGSEQFF. The CDR3 coding sequence is TGTGCCAGCAGCCCCATCGGAGGGGGCAGTGAGCAGTTCTTC.

The V gene is TRBV3-1 (or the pseudogene TRBV3-2), the J gene TRBJ2-5; D unresolved. Trimming shortened V by 0 bases and J by 5 bases, and 4 bases separated the two germline ends. Germline V gene sequence: CDR1 LGHDT, CDR2 YNNKEL (reference sequence). The CDR3 has 12 amino acids. The CDR3 region has the DNA TGTGCCAGCAGCCAAGATGAGGAGACCCAGTACTTC. Translating gives CASSQDEETQYF.

In its sample, this clone was seen once. CDR3 amino acids: CATESNRVQPQHF. In DNA form, the CDR3 reads TGTGCCACCGAATCGAACAGGGTACAGCCCCAGCATTTT. The chain links TRBV28 to TRBJ1-5; D possibly corresponds to TRBD1 (6 bases). CDR3 length: 13 amino acids. The germline V and J ends were trimmed by 10 bases and 7 bases, with 17 bases remaining between them. Per germline, CDR1 MDHEN and CDR2 SYDVKM.

This chain connects TRBV6-5 to TRBJ2-5; the match to TRBD1 covers 10 bases. Trimming took 7 bases from V and 1 from J; bases not matched to a gene: 6. The length of the CDR3 is 15 residues. Germline CDR1 is MNHEY and CDR2 is SVGAGI. The CDR3 loop reads CASMGTGDSQETQYF. For the CDR3, the DNA is TGTGCCAGCATGGGGACAGGGGATTCCCAAGAGACCCAGTACTTC.

The CDR3 loop is CASSPTKGSYEQYF. CDR3 bases: TGTGCCAGCAGCCCGACGAAGGGTTCCTACGAGCAGTACTTC. This chain links TRBV7-9 with TRBJ2-7; D gene unclear. V lost 5 bases to trimming and J lost 1 base, with 12 bases between them. This CDR3 is built from 14 residues. Germline V CDR1 and CDR2: SEHNR, FQNEAQ (reference sequence).

The chain links TRBV11-2 to TRBJ2-7; TRBD2 matches 8 bases. Germline-derived CDR1 and CDR2 are SGHAT and FQNNGV. The V gene end was trimmed by 5 bases and the J gene end by 7 bases; junction bases not matched to a gene: 13. The length of the CDR3 is 15 residues. This CDR3 is CASSEERGRRSEQYF. The CDR3 DNA is TGTGCCAGCAGCGAGGAACGCGGGAGGAGGAGTGAGCAGTACTTC.

The rearrangement links TRBV6-5 to TRBJ2-7; unclear D gene. The CDR3 extends over 12 amino acids. Trimming took off 0 bases at V and 7 bases at J, with 7 bases between the two ends. Per the germline V gene, CDR1 is MNHEY and CDR2 is SVGAGI. The DNA of the CDR3 is TGTGCCAGCAGTTACTCGATCGCGGAGCAGTACTTC. It specifies CASSYSIAEQYF.

The V and J genes are TRBV6-2 or TRBV6-3 and TRBJ2-3; 7 positions agree with TRBD1. The length of the CDR3 is 16 residues. The V segment lost 6 bases and the J segment 2 bases; nucleotides outside the gene matches: 11. Germline V gene sequence: CDR1 MNHEY, CDR2 SVGEGT. The CDR3 here is CASSMNRDSSTDTQYF. CDR3 coding DNA: TGTGCCAGCAGCATGAATCGGGACAGCTCCACAGATACGCAGTATTTT.

The chain joins TRBV19 to TRBJ2-3; no reliable D call. Trimming left V 5 bases short and J 7 bases short, with 10 bases between. Germline CDR1 LNHDA, CDR2 SQIVND (reference sequence). This CDR3 comprises 12 residues. The CDR3 nucleotides are TGTGCCAGTAGTCCCAGAAGGCATACGCAGTATTTT. It encodes CASSPRRHTQYF.

The V gene is TRBV6-2 or TRBV6-3, the J gene TRBJ1-6; possible D gene TRBD1, 6 bases. CDR3 length equals 16 residues. V lost 2 bases, J lost 7 bases, and 15 bases lay in between. Germline V gene lookup returns CDR1 MNHEY and CDR2 SVGEGT. CDR3 DNA sequence: TGTGCCAGCAGTTACCGACAGGCCCCAGGGAATTCACCCCTCCACTTT. Its protein product is CASSYRQAPGNSPLHF.

This chain uses TRBV5-5 with TRBJ1-5; 7 positions agree with TRBD1. Germline CDR1 and CDR2: SGHKS and YYEKEE (reference sequence). There are 16 residues in the CDR3. Trimming took 2 bases from V and 3 from J; bases not matched to a gene: 8. DNA for the CDR3: TGTGCCAGCAGCTTTATCCCGACAGGGAACAATCAGCCCCAGCATTTT. Translating it yields CASSFIPTGNNQPQHF.

J is TRBJ1-5 and V is TRBV7-8; tentative D call: TRBD1 (5 bases). The V end was cut by 3 bases, the J end by 5 bases, with 8 bases between. The CDR3 has 13 residues. Germline values: CDR1 SGHVS, CDR2 FQNEAQ. The CDR3 DNA reads TGTGCCAGCAGCTTTCAGGGCCATCAGCCCCAGCATTTT. As protein: CASSFQGHQPQHF.

This clone was recorded only once. This rearrangement joins TRBV18 to TRBJ2-5; 7 nucleotides line up with TRBD1. Germline V gives CDR1 KGHSH, CDR2 LQKENI. V trimming: 3 bases; J trimming: 4 bases; junction bases outside the gene matches: 8. The CDR3 is made up of 15 amino acids. The CDR3 coding sequence is TGTGCCAGCTCACCCTCACAGGGGCAGGGAGAGACCCAGTACTTC. Protein: CASSPSQGQGETQYF.

The chain combines TRBV28 with TRBJ1-5, with D uncertain. The CDR3 spans 10 residues. V lost 7 bases to trimming and J lost 4 bases, with 2 bases between them. CDR1 is MDHEN and CDR2 is SYDVKM in the germline V gene. DNA for the CDR3: TGTGCCAGCAATAATCAGCCCCAGCATTTT. Protein sequence: CASNNQPQHF.

The J gene is TRBJ1-3, the V gene TRBV19; D is possibly TRBD1 (5 bases). CDR3 size: 16 residues. Germline-derived CDR1 and CDR2 are LNHDA and SQIVND (reference sequence). The V end lost 3 bases, the J end lost 3 bases, and 15 bases lay between the germline ends. CDR3 nucleotides: TGTGCCAGTAGTATCTCCCGGGGCAGTCGTGGAAACACCATATATTTT. Translating it yields CASSISRGSRGNTIYF.

This clone was seen only once. This chain uses TRBV7-9 with TRBJ2-4, with D hard to call. The V gene's germline CDR1 is SEHNR and CDR2 FQNEAQ (reference sequence). The CDR3 covers 13 residues. V was clipped by 1 base and J by 5 bases, with 6 bases between them. This chain's CDR3 is CASSLVAENIQYF. The CDR3 DNA follows: TGTGCCAGCAGCTTAGTGGCGGAAAACATTCAGTACTTC.

The rearrangement uses TRBV3-1 (or the pseudogene TRBV3-2) and TRBJ2-1, with 9 bases matching TRBD2. This CDR3 contains 12 residues. After removal of 4 bases from V and 9 bases from J, the junction contained 1 base not matched to a gene. Germline V lookup: CDR1 LGHDT, CDR2 YNNKEL (reference sequence). In DNA form, the CDR3 reads TGTGCCAGCAGCCCGGGACTAGCTGAGCAGTTCTTC. Translated: CASSPGLAEQFF.

This clone has just one count. The chain has TRBV30 and TRBJ2-7; 10 nucleotides line up with TRBD1. This CDR3 spans 14 amino acids. J gave up 9 bases and V 3 bases, and 11 bases lay outside the gene matches. Germline lookup yields CDR1 GTSNPN and CDR2 SVGIG (reference sequence). The CDR3: CAWRAGTGALRQYF. For the CDR3, the DNA is TGTGCCTGGAGAGCCGGGACAGGGGCCTTAAGGCAGTACTTC.

The V and J genes are TRBV7-6 and TRBJ1-4, with D perhaps TRBD1 (5 bases). The CDR3 loop spans 16 amino acids. CDR1 SGHVS and CDR2 FNYEAQ come from the germline V gene. V lost 5 bases and J 2 bases, leaving 15 bases between the germline ends. CDR3 DNA sequence: TGTGCCAGCAGCCCGGATCTACGGGGGACTAATGAAAAACTGTTTTTT. Translating gives CASSPDLRGTNEKLFF.

V is TRBV2 and J is TRBJ1-3; 8 bases fit TRBD1. Germline V gives CDR1 SNHLY, CDR2 FYNNEI. This CDR3 is 14 amino acids long. Trimming at V came to 5 bases and at J to 4 bases, leaving 4 bases not matched to a gene. CDR3 sequence: CASSPRGPGNTIYF. The CDR3, as DNA: TGTGCCAGCAGTCCCAGGGGGCCGGGAAACACCATATATTTT.